Each of the 5 T cell receptor beta chains below was sequenced from the same sample in a study of cytomegalovirus exposure and HLA in healthy donors. Both 60 Vbeta primers and 13 Jbeta primers went into the PCR. Measured with immunoSEQ multiplex PCR; TCRdb has only the in-frame clones, and not every one. In the table there are fewer than 180,000 clones, 50% to 75% of which are singletons. The sequencing sample was made of PBMCs. The receptors were sampled from a woman aged 60-70 years in good health and CMV-seropositive.

V gene TRBV30 combines with J gene TRBJ2-5; perhaps TRBD1 as D (5 bases). V gave up 5 bases and J gave up 6 bases, with 13 bases separating them. The CDR3 runs 12 residues. CDR1 GTSNPN and CDR2 SVGIG come from the germline V gene (reference sequence). CDR3 DNA sequence: TGTGCCTGGGGCAGGGCAGTAAAGACCCAGTACTTC. It is translated as CAWGRAVKTQYF. Together with reference TRBV30 and TRBJ2-5, the CDR3 gives the full variable domain: SQTIHQWPATLVQPVGSPLSLECTVEGTSNPNLYWYRQAAGRGLQLLFYSVGIGQISSEVPQNLSASRPQDRQFILSSKKLLLSDSGFYLCAWGRAVKTQYFGPGTRLLVL.

The genes are TRBV27 and TRBJ2-1; D unresolved. The V gene's germline CDR1 is MNHEY and CDR2 SMNVEV (reference sequence). The CDR3 consists of 13 residues. Trimming took off 2 bases at V and 8 bases at J, with 10 bases between the two ends. The CDR3 loop is CASSLGRQDEQFF. CDR3 coding DNA: TGTGCCAGCAGTTTAGGGCGTCAGGATGAGCAGTTCTTC.

This sequence joins TRBV6-6 and TRBJ2-7; 7 nucleotides agree with TRBD2. The V segment lost 7 bases and the J segment 3 bases; nucleotides outside the gene matches: 9. In germline, CDR1 is MNHNY, CDR2 SVGAGI (reference sequence). The CDR3 length is 14 residues. This chain's CDR3 is CASNFAGEGYEQYF. As DNA, the CDR3 is TGTGCCAGCAATTTTGCGGGAGAAGGCTACGAGCAGTACTTC.

Only a few counts were recorded for this clone. The V gene is TRBV6-5, the J gene TRBJ2-1; 11 bases align to TRBD2. The CDR3 is 13 residues long. Trimming at V came to 6 bases and at J to 5 bases, leaving 0 bases not matched to a gene. CDR1 MNHEY and CDR2 SVGAGI come from the germline V gene. The DNA of the CDR3 is TGTGCCAGCAGGGGACTAGCGGACAATGAGCAGTTCTTC. Residues: CASRGLADNEQFF.

This clone was counted between two and nine times. The V gene is TRBV30, the J gene TRBJ1-5; possibly TRBD1 for D (5 bases). CDR1 is GTSNPN and CDR2 is SVGIG in the germline V gene (reference sequence). V shed 4 bases and J shed 4 bases, with 8 bases lying between them. This CDR3 is 12 amino acids long. CDR3 sequence (DNA): TGTGCCTGGAATGGGGGGAATCAGCCCCAGCATTTT. Its protein product is CAWNGGNQPQHF.